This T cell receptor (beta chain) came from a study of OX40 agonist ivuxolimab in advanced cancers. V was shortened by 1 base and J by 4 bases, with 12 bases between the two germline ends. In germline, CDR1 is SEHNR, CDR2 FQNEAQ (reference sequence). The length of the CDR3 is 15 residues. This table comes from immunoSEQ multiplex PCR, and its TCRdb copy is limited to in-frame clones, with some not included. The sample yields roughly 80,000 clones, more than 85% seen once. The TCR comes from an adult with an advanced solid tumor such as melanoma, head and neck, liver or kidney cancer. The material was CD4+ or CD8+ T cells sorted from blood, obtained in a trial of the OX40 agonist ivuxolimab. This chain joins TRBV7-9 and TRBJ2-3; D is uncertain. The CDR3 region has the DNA TGTGCCAGCAGCTTAGGGCACTTAGAGGCAGATACGCAGTATTTT. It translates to CASSLGHLEADTQYF.